A single sample gave rise to the 21 T cell receptor beta chains below, sequenced in a study of CD8 T cells in Susac syndrome. After extraction with the RNeasy kit, 0.5 to 1 ug of the RNA was reverse transcribed using random hexamers. TCRdb passed the immunoSEQ multiplex PCR reads through MiXCR, listing each CDR3 protein once. Among 55,000 to 75,000 distinct CDR3 sequences listed, 93% were seen once. Sequenced: CD4+ T cells from PBMCs. These receptors were taken from a human donor with Susac syndrome.

This clonotype was observed a single time. This sequence joins TRBV14 and TRBJ2-7; D not resolved. V dropped 3 bases and J dropped 3 bases, with 9 bases sitting between them. The CDR3 is 13 residues long. Germline CDR1 SGHDN, CDR2 FVKESK. CDR3: CASSQYMDYEQYF. The CDR3 DNA reads as TGTGCCAGCAGCCAGTATATGGACTACGAGCAGTACTTC.

The chain uses TRBV6-5 and TRBJ2-1; tentative D call: TRBD2 (6 bases). The CDR3 is 15 amino acids. With 5 bases removed from V and 9 bases from J, the gap between germline ends came to 20 bases. Germline V gives CDR1 MNHEY, CDR2 SVGAGI. The CDR3 protein is CASSRPALIGGEQFF. CDR3 in DNA: TGTGCCAGCAGTCGGCCGGCCCTCATCGGGGGTGAGCAGTTCTTC.

J is TRBJ2-7 and V is TRBV5-1; a weak D match, TRBD1 (6 bases). Germline assignment: CDR1 SGHRS and CDR2 YFSETQ. The germline V and J ends were trimmed by 4 bases and 7 bases, with 18 bases remaining between them. This CDR3 is built from 14 residues. CDR3 sequence: CASSPGQIFGEQYF. The CDR3 DNA is TGCGCCAGCAGCCCAGGACAGATTTTTGGAGAGCAGTACTTC.

The chain uses TRBV7-2 and TRBJ2-7, with D perhaps matching TRBD2 (6 bases). Between the trimmed V and J ends, which lost 0 bases and 0 bases, there was a span of 15 bases. The CDR3 is 17 residues long. Germline loops: CDR1 SGHTA, CDR2 FQGNSA. The CDR3 is CASSLASLAPSSYEQYF. The CDR3 region has the DNA TGTGCCAGCAGCTTAGCGAGCCTAGCGCCAAGCTCCTACGAGCAGTACTTC.

This sequence joins TRBV7-2 and TRBJ2-6; D unclear. This CDR3 has 14 residues. CDR1 is SGHTA, CDR2 FQGNSA, per germline. The ends were cut back, 4 bases at V and 3 bases at J, with 7 bases in the middle. CDR3 in amino acids: CASSSRNGANVLTF. The CDR3 DNA reads as TGTGCCAGCAGCTCTAGGAATGGGGCCAACGTCCTGACTTTC.

This chain connects TRBV11-3 to TRBJ2-5; no firm D call. The CDR3 runs 15 residues. The V end lost 1 base, the J end lost 0 bases, and 9 bases lay between the germline ends. Germline CDR1 is SGHNT and CDR2 is YENEEA. The CDR3 coding sequence is TGTGCCAGCAGCTTAGTCGCGGCCCACCAAGAGACCCAGTACTTC. Its translation: CASSLVAAHQETQYF.

This chain connects TRBV4-3 to TRBJ2-1, with 11 bases matching TRBD2. With 3 bases clipped from V and 5 bases from J, the junction kept 9 bases outside the gene matches. Germline CDR1 is LGHNA and CDR2 is YSLEER. The CDR3 length is 17 residues. The CDR3 DNA reads as TGCGCCAGCAGCCAGGCGGTTCTAGCGGGGGGCAACAATGAGCAGTTCTTC. This translates into CASSQAVLAGGNNEQFF.

This rearrangement joins TRBV18 to TRBJ2-2; no definite D call. The CDR3 length is 17 residues. Germline CDR1 reads KGHSH; CDR2 reads LQKENI. Trimming left V 6 bases short and J 2 bases short, with 19 bases between. The CDR3 loop reads CASSRTHGPTNTGELFF. CDR3 sequence (DNA): TGTGCCAGCTCCCGGACGCATGGGCCAACTAACACCGGGGAGCTGTTTTTT.

This clonotype was observed a handful of times. The chain employs TRBV6-4 and TRBJ2-7; a possible D gene is TRBD1 (5 bases). Germline V gene sequence: CDR1 MRHNA, CDR2 SNTAGT. The CDR3 spans 13 residues. The V end was cut by 5 bases, the J end by 2 bases, with 10 bases between. Here the CDR3 DNA reads TGTGCCAGCAGTTCTCCAGGGACCTACGAGCAGTACTTC. Amino acid sequence: CASSSPGTYEQYF.

This chain connects TRBV6-5 to TRBJ2-1; D is ambiguous. In germline, CDR1 is MNHEY, CDR2 SVGAGI. The CDR3 consists of 16 residues. Trimming removed 2 bases from V and 3 bases from J, with 14 bases in between. The CDR3 loop is CASSYSIVRRYNEQFF. The CDR3 DNA reads as TGTGCCAGCAGTTACAGTATTGTTCGCCGCTACAATGAGCAGTTCTTC.

The chain is built from TRBV6-1 and TRBJ2-3, with 7 bases lining up with TRBD2. The CDR3 runs 17 residues. Germline V lookup: CDR1 MNHNS, CDR2 SASEGT. V shed 6 bases and J 5 bases; nucleotides not matched to a gene: 17. CDR3 amino acids: CASSPAGESLKEDTQYF. In nucleotides, the CDR3 is TGTGCCAGCAGCCCCGCGGGGGAATCTTTAAAGGAAGATACGCAGTATTTT.

The V gene is TRBV6-2 or TRBV6-3, the J gene TRBJ2-7; D possibly matches TRBD1 or TRBD2 (6 bases each). V was clipped by 3 bases and J by 4 bases, with 22 bases between them. Germline-derived CDR1 and CDR2 are MNHEY and SVGEGT. CDR3 size: 17 residues. Here the CDR3 DNA reads TGTGCCAGCAGTTATAACGCGGGACACCCCGGGAAGTACGAGCAGTACTTC. It translates to CASSYNAGHPGKYEQYF.

V is TRBV10-3 and J is TRBJ2-3, with TRBD1 identical over 7 bases. Germline V gives CDR1 ENHRY, CDR2 SYGVKD. Unmatched junction bases numbered 5, after V lost 8 bases and J lost 3 bases. The CDR3 sequence is 13 residues long. The CDR3 here is CAIARQGTDTQYF. The CDR3 region has the DNA TGTGCCATCGCACGACAGGGTACAGATACGCAGTATTTT.

The chain couples TRBV12-3 or TRBV12-4 to TRBJ2-7; D is ambiguous. The CDR3 contains 13 residues. With 2 bases removed from V and 2 bases from J, the gap between germline ends came to 7 bases. The CDR3, as DNA: TGTGCCAGCAGTTTACTGGAACCCTACGAGCAGTACTTC. This encodes CASSLLEPYEQYF.

The V gene is TRBV12-3 or TRBV12-4, the J gene TRBJ2-7; D call uncertain. There are 12 residues in the CDR3. The V gene lost 0 bases and the J gene lost 6 bases, with 6 bases spanning the gap. The CDR3 coding sequence is TGTGCCAGCAGTTTAGCGGCAGGCGAGCAGTACTTC. Its protein product is CASSLAAGEQYF.

The rearrangement links TRBV29-1 to TRBJ2-3, with TRBD2 identical over 9 bases. Germline V gene sequence: CDR1 SQVTM, CDR2 ANQGSEA. This CDR3 has 14 amino acids. V was pared by 4 bases and J by 1 base, with 3 bases of the junction left unmatched. The CDR3 DNA reads TGCAGCGTTGCCGAGCGGGGGGGCACAGATACGCAGTATTTT. It translates to CSVAERGGTDTQYF.

The genes are TRBV6-2 or TRBV6-3 and TRBJ2-4; the D gene is possibly TRBD1 (6 bases). Trimming pared 0 bases from V and 8 bases from J, leaving 20 bases between. There are 17 residues in the CDR3. The germline gives CDR1 MNHEY, CDR2 SVGEGT. CDR3 sequence (DNA): TGTGCCAGCAGTTACTCAGTAAACAGGGTAGTGAGGGACATTCAGTACTTC. It codes for CASSYSVNRVVRDIQYF.

This chain joins TRBV4-3 and TRBJ2-7; TRBD2 matches at 12 bases. The CDR3 loop spans 16 amino acids. Germline V lookup: CDR1 LGHNA, CDR2 YSLEER. V trimming: 1 base; J trimming: 4 bases; junction bases outside the gene matches: 5. The chain's CDR3 is CASSQARLAGDYEQYF. CDR3 DNA: TGCGCCAGCAGCCAAGCCAGACTAGCGGGAGATTACGAGCAGTACTTC.

The rearrangement joins TRBV20-1 to TRBJ1-4; a weak D match, TRBD1 (5 bases). CDR3 length: 15 residues. CDR1 is DFQATT and CDR2 is SNEGSKA in the germline V gene (reference sequence). Trimming cost V 1 base and J 7 bases, with 16 bases left between them. The CDR3 DNA sequence: TGCAGTGCTAGAGCCAGCGGGGGGTCGATTGAAAAACTGTTTTTT. The encoded protein is CSARASGGSIEKLFF.

The J gene is TRBJ1-2, the V gene TRBV7-2, with D unclear. The germline CDR1 and CDR2 sequences are SGHTA and FQGNSA. The CDR3 extends over 14 amino acids. The V end lost 3 bases, the J end lost 4 bases, and 12 bases lay between the germline ends. As DNA, the CDR3 is TGTGCCAGCAGCTTGGGCAGGATGGGCTATGGCTACACCTTC. Its translation is CASSLGRMGYGYTF.

V usage is TRBV28 and J usage is TRBJ2-7; possibly TRBD2 for D (5 bases). Germline CDR1 and CDR2: MDHEN and SYDVKM. V lost 4 bases and J lost 0, with 10 bases in between. The CDR3 covers 14 residues. CDR3 nucleotides: TGTGCCAGCAGTTCCATCCGGGACTCCTACGAGCAGTACTTC. As protein: CASSSIRDSYEQYF.